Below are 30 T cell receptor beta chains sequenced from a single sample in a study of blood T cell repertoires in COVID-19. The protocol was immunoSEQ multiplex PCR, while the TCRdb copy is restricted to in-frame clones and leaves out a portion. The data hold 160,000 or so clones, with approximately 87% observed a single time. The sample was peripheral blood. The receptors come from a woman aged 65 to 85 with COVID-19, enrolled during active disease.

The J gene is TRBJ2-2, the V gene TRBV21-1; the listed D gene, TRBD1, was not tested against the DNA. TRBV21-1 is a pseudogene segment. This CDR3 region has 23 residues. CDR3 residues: CASSKVRVGGQGKKTWNTGELFF. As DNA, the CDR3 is TGTGCCAGCAGCAAAGTCCGGGTTGGGGGACAGGGCAAAAAAACTTGGAACACCGGGGAGCTGTTTTTT.

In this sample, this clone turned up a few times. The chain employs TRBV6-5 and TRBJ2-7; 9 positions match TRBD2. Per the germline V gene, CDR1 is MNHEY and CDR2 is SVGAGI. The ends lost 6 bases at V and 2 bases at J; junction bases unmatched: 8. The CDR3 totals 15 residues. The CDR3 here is CASRLAGESAYEQYF. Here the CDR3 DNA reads TGTGCCAGCAGGTTAGCGGGGGAGTCCGCCTACGAGCAGTACTTC.

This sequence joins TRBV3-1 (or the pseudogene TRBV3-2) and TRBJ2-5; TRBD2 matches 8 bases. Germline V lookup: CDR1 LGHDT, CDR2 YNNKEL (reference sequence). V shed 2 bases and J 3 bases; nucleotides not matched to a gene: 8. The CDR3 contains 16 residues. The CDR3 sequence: CASSQPFGTSKETQYF. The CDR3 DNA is TGTGCCAGCAGCCAACCGTTCGGGACTAGTAAAGAGACCCAGTACTTC.

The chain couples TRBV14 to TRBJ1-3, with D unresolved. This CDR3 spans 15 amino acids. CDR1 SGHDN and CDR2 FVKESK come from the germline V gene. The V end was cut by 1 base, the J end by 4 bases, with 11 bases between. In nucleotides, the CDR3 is TGTGCCAGCAGCCAAGTCACGCCGGGGGGAAACACCATATATTTT. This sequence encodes CASSQVTPGGNTIYF.

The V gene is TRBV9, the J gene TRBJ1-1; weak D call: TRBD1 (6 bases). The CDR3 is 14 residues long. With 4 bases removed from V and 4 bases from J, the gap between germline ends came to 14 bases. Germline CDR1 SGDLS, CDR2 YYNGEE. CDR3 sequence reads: CASSILPGVTEAFF. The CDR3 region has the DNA TGTGCCAGCAGCATCCTGCCAGGGGTCACTGAAGCTTTCTTT. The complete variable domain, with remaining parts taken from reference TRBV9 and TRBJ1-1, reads DSGVTQTPKHLITATGQRVTLRCSPRSGDLSVYWYQQSLDQGLQFLIQYYNGEERAKGNILERFSAQQFPDLHSELNLSSLELGDSALYFCASSILPGVTEAFFGQGTRLTVV.

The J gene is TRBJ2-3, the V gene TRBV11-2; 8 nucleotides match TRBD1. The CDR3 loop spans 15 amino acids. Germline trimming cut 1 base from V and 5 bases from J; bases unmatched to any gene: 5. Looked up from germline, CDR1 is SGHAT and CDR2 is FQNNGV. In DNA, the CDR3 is TGTGCCAGCAGCTTAGCACAGGGGGTAATAGATACGCAGTATTTT. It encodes CASSLAQGVIDTQYF.

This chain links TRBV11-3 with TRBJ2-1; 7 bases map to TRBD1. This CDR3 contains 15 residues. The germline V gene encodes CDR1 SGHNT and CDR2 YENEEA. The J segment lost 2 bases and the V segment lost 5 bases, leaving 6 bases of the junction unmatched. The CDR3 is CASSPRQGAYNEQFF. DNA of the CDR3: TGTGCCAGCAGCCCCCGGCAGGGGGCCTACAATGAGCAGTTCTTC.

CDR3 region: CASRGVGTGQETQYF. The CDR3 bases are TGCGCCAGCAGGGGGGTGGGGACAGGCCAAGAGACCCAGTACTTC. This chain connects TRBV5-1 to TRBJ2-5; TRBD1 matches 8 bases. This CDR3 is 15 amino acids long. V lost 5 bases and J lost 1; bases outside the gene matches: 7. From germline, CDR1 is SGHRS and CDR2 YFSETQ.

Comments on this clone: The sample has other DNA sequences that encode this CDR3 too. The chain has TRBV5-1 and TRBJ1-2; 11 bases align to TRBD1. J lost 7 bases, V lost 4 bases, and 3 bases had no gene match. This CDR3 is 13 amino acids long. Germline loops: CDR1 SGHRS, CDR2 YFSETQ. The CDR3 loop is CASSPDRGPGYTF. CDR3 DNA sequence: TGCGCCAGCAGCCCGGACAGGGGGCCTGGCTACACCTTC.

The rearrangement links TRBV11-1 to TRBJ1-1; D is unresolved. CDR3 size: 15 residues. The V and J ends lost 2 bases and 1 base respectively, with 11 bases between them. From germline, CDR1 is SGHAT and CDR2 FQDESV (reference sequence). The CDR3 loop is CASSLFPQPNTEAFF. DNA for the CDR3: TGTGCCAGCAGCTTATTCCCACAGCCGAACACTGAAGCTTTCTTT.

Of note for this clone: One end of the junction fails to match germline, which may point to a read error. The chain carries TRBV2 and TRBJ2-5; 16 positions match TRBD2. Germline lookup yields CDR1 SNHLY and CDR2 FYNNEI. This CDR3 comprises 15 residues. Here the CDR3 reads CASSYSGTSGGASDF. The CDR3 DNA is TGTGCCAGCAGTTACTCCGGGACTAGCGGGGGGGCTTCGGACTTC.

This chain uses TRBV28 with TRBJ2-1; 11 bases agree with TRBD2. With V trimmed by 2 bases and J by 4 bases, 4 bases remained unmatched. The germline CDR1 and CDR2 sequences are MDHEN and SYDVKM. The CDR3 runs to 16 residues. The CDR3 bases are TGTGCCAGCAGTTTAGGAGGGACTAGCGGTTACAATGAGCAGTTCTTC. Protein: CASSLGGTSGYNEQFF.

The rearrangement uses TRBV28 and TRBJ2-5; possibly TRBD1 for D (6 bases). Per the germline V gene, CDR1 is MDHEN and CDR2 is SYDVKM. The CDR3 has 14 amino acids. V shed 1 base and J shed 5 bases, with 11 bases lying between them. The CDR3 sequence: CASSLLQGWETQYF. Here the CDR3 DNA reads TGTGCCAGCAGTTTATTACAGGGCTGGGAGACCCAGTACTTC.

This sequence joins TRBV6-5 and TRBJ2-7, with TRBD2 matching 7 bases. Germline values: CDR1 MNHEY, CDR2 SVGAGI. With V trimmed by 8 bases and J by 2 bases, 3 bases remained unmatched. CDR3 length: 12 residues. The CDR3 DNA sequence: TGTGCCAGCCGGGACTACGCCTACGAGCAGTACTTC. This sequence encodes CASRDYAYEQYF.

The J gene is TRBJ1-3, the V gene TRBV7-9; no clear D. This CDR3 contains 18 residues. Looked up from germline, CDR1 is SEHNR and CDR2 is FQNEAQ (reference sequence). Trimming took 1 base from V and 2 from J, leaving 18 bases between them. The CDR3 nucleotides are TGTGCCAGCAGCTTAGTCGTTGGGTCGGGGAGCCCTGGAAACACCATATATTTT. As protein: CASSLVVGSGSPGNTIYF.

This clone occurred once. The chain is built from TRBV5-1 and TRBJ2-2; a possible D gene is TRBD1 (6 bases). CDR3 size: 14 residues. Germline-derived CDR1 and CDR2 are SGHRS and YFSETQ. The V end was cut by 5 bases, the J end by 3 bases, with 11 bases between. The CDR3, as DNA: TGCGCCAGCAGAACAGGGATATACACCGGGGAGCTGTTTTTT. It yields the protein CASRTGIYTGELFF.

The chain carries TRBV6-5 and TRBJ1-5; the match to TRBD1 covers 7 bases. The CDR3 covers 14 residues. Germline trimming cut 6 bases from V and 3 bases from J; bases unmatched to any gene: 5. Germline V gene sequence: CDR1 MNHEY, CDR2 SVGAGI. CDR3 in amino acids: CASRPTGDNQPQHF. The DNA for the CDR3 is TGTGCCAGCAGGCCCACAGGGGACAATCAGCCCCAGCATTTT.

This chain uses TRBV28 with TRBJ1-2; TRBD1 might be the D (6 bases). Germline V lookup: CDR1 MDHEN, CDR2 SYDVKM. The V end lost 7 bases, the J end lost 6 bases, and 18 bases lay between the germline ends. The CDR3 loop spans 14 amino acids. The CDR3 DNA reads TGTGCCAGCACCTCCCCCGCAGGGGTAGATGGCTACACCTTC. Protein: CASTSPAGVDGYTF.

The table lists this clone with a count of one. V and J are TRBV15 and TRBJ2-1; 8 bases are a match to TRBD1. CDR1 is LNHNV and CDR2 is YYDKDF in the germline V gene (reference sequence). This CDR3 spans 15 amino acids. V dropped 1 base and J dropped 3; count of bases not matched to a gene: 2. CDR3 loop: CATSRAGTGYNEQFF. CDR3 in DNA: TGTGCCACCAGCAGAGCCGGGACAGGCTACAATGAGCAGTTCTTC.

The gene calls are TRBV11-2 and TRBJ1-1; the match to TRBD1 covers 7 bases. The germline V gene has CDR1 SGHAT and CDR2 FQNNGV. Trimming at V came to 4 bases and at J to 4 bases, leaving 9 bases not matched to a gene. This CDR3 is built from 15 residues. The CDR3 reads CASSSGQPRVTEAFF. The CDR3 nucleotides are TGTGCCAGCAGCTCGGGACAGCCACGGGTCACTGAAGCTTTCTTT.

CDR3 sequence: CASSLAWQGETGELFF. The DNA for the CDR3 is TGTGCCAGCAGCTTGGCGTGGCAGGGCGAAACCGGGGAGCTGTTTTTT. The V and J genes are TRBV5-6 and TRBJ2-2, with a weak D call TRBD1 (5 bases). The germline V gene has CDR1 SGHDT and CDR2 YYEEEE. Trimming removed 0 bases at V and 5 bases at J, with 14 bases between. This CDR3 comprises 16 residues.

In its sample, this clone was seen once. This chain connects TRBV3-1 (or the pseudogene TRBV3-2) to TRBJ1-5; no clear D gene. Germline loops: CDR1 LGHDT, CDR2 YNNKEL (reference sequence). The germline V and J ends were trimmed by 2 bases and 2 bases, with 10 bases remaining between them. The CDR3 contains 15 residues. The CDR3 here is CASSQRREGNQPQHF. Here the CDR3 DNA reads TGTGCCAGCAGCCAAAGAAGGGAGGGCAATCAGCCCCAGCATTTT.

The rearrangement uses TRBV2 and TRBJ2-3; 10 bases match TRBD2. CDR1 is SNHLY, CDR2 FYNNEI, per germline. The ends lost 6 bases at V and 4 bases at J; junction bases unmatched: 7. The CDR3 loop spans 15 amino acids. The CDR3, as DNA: TGTGCCAGCAGCAAGCGGGGGGGCCCCCCAGATACGCAGTATTTT. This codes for CASSKRGGPPDTQYF.

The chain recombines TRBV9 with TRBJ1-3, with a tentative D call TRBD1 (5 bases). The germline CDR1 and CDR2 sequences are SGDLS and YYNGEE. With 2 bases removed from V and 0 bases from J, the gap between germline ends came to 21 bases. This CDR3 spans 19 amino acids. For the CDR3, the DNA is TGTGCCAGCAGCGTCGGGCTCTTGGGCAGGGCGCTCTCTGGAAACACCATATATTTT. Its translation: CASSVGLLGRALSGNTIYF.

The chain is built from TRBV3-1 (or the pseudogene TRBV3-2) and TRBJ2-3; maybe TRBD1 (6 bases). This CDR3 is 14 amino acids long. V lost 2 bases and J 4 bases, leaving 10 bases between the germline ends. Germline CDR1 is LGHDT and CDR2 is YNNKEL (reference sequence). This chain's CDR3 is CASSQSNRADTQYF. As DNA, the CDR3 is TGTGCCAGCAGCCAATCGAACAGGGCAGATACGCAGTATTTT.

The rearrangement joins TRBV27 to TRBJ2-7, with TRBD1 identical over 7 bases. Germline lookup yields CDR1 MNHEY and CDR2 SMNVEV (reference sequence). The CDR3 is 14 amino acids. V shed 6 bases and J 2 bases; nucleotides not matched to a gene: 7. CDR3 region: CASRRQGGTYEQYF. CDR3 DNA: TGTGCCAGCAGACGACAGGGTGGCACCTACGAGCAGTACTTC.

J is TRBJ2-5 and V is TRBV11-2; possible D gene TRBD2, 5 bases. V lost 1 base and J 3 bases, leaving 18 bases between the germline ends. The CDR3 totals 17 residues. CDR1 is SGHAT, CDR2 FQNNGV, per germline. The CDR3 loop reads CASSLVSLATDKETQYF. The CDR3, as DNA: TGTGCCAGCAGCTTAGTCTCCCTAGCTACTGATAAAGAGACCCAGTACTTC.

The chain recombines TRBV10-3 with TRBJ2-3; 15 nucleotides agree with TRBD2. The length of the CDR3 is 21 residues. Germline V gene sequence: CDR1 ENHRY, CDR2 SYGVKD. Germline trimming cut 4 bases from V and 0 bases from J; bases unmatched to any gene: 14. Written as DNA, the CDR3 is TGTGCCATCAGTGGGACTAGCGGGGGGGCCTGGGGTCTCAGAAGCACAGATACGCAGTATTTT. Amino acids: CAISGTSGGAWGLRSTDTQYF.

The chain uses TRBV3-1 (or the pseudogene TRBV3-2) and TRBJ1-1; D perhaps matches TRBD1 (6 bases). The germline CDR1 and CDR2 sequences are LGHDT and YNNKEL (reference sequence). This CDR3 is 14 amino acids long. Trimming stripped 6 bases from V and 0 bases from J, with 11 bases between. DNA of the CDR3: TGTGCCAGCAGATTTGGGACAATGAACACTGAAGCTTTCTTT. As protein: CASRFGTMNTEAFF.

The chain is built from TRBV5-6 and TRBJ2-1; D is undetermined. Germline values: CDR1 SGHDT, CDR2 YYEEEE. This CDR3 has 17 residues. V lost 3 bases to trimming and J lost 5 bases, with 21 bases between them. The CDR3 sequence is CASSSVNTPTFDNEQFF. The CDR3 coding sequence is TGTGCCAGCAGCTCCGTCAATACCCCTACCTTCGACAATGAGCAGTTCTTC.